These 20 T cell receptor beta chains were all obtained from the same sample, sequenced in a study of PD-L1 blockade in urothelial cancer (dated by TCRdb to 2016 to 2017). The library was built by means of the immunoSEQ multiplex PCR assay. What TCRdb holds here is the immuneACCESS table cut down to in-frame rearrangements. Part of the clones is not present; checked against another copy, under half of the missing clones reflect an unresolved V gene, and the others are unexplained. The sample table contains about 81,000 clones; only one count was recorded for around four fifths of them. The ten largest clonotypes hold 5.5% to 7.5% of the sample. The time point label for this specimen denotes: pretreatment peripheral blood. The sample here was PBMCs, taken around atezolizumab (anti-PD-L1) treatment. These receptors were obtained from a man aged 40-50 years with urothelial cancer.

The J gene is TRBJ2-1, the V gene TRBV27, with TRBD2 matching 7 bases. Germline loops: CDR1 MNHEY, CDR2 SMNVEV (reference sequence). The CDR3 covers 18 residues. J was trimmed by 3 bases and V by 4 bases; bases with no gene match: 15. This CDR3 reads CASSSPMGGSHYYNEQFF. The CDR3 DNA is TGTGCCAGCAGTTCCCCTATGGGAGGGAGTCATTACTACAATGAGCAGTTCTTC.

CDR3 sequence reads: CASSLVSGTEAFF. The CDR3 coding sequence is TGCGCCAGCAGCTTGGTCTCGGGCACTGAAGCTTTCTTT. V gene TRBV5-1 combines with J gene TRBJ1-1; no clear D gene. The CDR3 is 13 amino acids. Looked up from germline, CDR1 is SGHRS and CDR2 is YFSETQ. V was pared by 0 bases and J by 4 bases, with 7 bases between.

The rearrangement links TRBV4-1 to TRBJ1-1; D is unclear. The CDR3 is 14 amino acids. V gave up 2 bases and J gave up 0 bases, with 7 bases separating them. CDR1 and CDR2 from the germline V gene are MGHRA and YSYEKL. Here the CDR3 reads CASSQYFVNTEAFF. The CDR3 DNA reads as TGCGCCAGCAGCCAATATTTCGTGAACACTGAAGCTTTCTTT.

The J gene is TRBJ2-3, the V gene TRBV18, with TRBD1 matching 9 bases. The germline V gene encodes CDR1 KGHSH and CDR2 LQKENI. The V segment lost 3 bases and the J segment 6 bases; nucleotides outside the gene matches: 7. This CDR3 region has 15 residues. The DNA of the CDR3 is TGTGCCAGCTCACCGCTACAGGGGGCGCCGGATACGCAGTATTTT. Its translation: CASSPLQGAPDTQYF.

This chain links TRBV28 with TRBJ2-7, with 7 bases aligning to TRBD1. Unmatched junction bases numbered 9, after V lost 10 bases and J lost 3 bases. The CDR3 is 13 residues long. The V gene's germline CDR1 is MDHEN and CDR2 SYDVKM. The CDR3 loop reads CATTRDSGYEQYF. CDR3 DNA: TGTGCCACCACCCGGGACAGTGGCTACGAGCAGTACTTC. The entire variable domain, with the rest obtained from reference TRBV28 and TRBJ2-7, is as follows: DVKVTQSSRYLVKRTGEKVFLECVQDMDHENMFWYRQDPGLGLRLIYFSYDVKMKEKGDIPEGYSVSREKKERFSLILESASTNQTSMYLCATTRDSGYEQYFGPGTRLTVT.

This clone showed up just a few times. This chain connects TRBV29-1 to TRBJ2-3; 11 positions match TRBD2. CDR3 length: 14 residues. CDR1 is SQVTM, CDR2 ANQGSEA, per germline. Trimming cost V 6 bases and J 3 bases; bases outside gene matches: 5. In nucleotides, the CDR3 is TGCAGCGTAGCCGGGACTAGCGGAACAGATACGCAGTATTTT. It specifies CSVAGTSGTDTQYF.

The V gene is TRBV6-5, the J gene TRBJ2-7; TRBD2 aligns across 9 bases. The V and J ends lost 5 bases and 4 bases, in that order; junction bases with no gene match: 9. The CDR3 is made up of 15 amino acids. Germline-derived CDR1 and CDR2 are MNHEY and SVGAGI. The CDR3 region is CASSPPGLAKYEQYF. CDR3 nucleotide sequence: TGTGCCAGCAGTCCTCCCGGACTAGCGAAATACGAGCAGTACTTC.

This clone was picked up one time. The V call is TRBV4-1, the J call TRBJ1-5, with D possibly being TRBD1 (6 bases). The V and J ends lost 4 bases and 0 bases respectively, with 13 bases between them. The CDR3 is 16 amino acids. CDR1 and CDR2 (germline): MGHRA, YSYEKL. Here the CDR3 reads CASSPTTGSSNQPQHF. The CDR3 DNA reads TGCGCCAGCAGCCCGACAACAGGGTCTAGCAATCAGCCCCAGCATTTT.

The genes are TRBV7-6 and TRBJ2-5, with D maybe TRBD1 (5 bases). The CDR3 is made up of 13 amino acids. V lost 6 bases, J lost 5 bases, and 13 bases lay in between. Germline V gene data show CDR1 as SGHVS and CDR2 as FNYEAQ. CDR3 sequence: CASSHRNEETQYF. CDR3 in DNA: TGTGCCAGCAGTCACAGGAATGAGGAGACCCAGTACTTC.

This CDR3 is CASSPLAGSNTGELFF. The CDR3, as DNA: TGCGCCAGCTCCCCTCTAGCGGGATCGAACACCGGGGAGCTGTTTTTT. The chain has TRBV5-1 and TRBJ2-2, with 9 nucleotides matching TRBD2. In germline, CDR1 is SGHRS, CDR2 YFSETQ. CDR3 length equals 16 residues. V lost 7 bases and J lost 0; bases outside the gene matches: 7.

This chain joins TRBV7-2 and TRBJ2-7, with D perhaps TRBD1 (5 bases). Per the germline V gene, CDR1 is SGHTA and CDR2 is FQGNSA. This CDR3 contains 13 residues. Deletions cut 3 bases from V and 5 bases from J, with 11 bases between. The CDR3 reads CASSLGQGHEQYF. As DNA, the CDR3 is TGTGCCAGCAGCTTGGGGCAAGGTCACGAGCAGTACTTC.

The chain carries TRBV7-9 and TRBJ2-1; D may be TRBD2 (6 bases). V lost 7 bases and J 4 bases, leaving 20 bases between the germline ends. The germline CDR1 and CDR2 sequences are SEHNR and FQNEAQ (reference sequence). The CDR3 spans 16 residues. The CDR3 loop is CASILTGASVYNEQFF. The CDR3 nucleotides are TGTGCCAGCATCCTAACCGGAGCTAGCGTATACAATGAGCAGTTCTTC.

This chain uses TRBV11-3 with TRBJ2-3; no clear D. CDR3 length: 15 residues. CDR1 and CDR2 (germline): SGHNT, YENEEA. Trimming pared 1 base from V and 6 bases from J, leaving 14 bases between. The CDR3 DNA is TGTGCCAGCAGCTTAGCCGGAGCCCTCTCCGATACGCAGTATTTT. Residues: CASSLAGALSDTQYF.

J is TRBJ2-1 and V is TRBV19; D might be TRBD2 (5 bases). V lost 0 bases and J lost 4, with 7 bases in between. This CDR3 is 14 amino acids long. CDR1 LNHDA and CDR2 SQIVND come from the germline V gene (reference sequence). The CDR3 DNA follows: TGTGCCAGTAGTATAGATCGGGGTTACAATGAGCAGTTCTTC. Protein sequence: CASSIDRGYNEQFF.

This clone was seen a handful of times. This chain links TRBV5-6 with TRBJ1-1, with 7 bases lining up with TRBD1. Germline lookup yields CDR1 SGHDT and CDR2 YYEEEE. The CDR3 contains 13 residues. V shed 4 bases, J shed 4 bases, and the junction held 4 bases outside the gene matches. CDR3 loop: CASSPSGGTEAFF. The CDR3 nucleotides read TGTGCCAGCAGCCCTTCAGGGGGCACTGAAGCTTTCTTT.

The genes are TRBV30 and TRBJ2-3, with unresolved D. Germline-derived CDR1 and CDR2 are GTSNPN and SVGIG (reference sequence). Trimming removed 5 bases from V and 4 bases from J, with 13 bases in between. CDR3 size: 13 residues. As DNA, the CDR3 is TGTGCCTGGGAGCCCCGTGGGCCAGATACGCAGTATTTT. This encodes CAWEPRGPDTQYF.

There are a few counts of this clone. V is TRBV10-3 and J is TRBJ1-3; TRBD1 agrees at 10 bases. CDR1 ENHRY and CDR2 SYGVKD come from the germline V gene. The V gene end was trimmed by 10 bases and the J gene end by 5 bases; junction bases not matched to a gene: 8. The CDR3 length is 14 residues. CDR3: CATRGTGERNTIYF. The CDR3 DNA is TGTGCCACCAGAGGGACAGGGGAGCGAAACACCATATATTTT.

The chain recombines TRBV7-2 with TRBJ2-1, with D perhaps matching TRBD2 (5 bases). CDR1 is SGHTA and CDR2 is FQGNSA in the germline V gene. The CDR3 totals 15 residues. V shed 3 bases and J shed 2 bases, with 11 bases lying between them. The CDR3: CASSFGAETYNEQFF. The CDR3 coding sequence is TGTGCCAGCAGCTTCGGAGCGGAGACCTACAATGAGCAGTTCTTC.

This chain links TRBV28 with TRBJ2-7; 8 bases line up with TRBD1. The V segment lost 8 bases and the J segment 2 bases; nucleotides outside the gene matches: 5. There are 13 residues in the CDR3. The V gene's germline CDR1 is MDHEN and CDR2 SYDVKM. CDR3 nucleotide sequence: TGTGCCAGCCTCAGGGGGCAAGCCTACGAGCAGTACTTC. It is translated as CASLRGQAYEQYF. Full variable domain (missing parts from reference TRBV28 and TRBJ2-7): DVKVTQSSRYLVKRTGEKVFLECVQDMDHENMFWYRQDPGLGLRLIYFSYDVKMKEKGDIPEGYSVSREKKERFSLILESASTNQTSMYLCASLRGQAYEQYFGPGTRLTVT.

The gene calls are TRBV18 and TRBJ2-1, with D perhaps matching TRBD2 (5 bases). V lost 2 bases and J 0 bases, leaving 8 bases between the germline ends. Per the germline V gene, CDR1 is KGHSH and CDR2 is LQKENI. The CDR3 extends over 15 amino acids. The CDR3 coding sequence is TGTGCCAGCTCACCATGGAGGAGCTCCTACAATGAGCAGTTCTTC. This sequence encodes CASSPWRSSYNEQFF. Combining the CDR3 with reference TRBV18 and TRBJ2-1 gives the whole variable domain NAGVMQNPRHLVRRRGQEARLRCSPMKGHSHVYWYRQLPEEGLKFMVYLQKENIIDESGMPKERFSAEFPKEGPSILRIQQVVRGDSAAYFCASSPWRSSYNEQFFGPGTRLTVL.